The 4 T cell receptor beta chains below all came from one sample that was sequenced in a study of blood T cell repertoires in COVID-19. Repertoires were generated with immunoSEQ multiplex PCR, while TCRdb's copy carries only in-frame clones and drops some. The table records under 40,000 clones, 75% to 90% of them present only once. Sequences were obtained from peripheral blood. The origin of the receptors is a human donor with acute or convalescent COVID-19. The donor label of this sample is uncertain.

The chain combines TRBV11-3 with TRBJ1-1; D unresolved. Germline V gives CDR1 SGHNT, CDR2 YENEEA. The CDR3 consists of 16 residues. V dropped 0 bases and J dropped 5 bases, with 16 bases sitting between them. CDR3: CASSLDRASVETEAFF. Here the CDR3 DNA reads TGTGCCAGCAGCTTAGATCGCGCCTCAGTGGAGACTGAAGCTTTCTTT.

The V gene is TRBV14, the J gene TRBJ2-1; a weak D match, TRBD1 (5 bases). Germline V CDR1 and CDR2: SGHDN, FVKESK. This CDR3 spans 14 amino acids. V was clipped by 6 bases and J by 4 bases, with 13 bases between them. The CDR3 region has the DNA TGTGCCAGCAGTCGACAGCAGGAGTACAATGAGCAGTTCTTC. Its protein is CASSRQQEYNEQFF.

This clone was counted only a few times. The J gene is TRBJ1-5, the V gene TRBV5-6; 8 bases line up with TRBD1. The CDR3 spans 15 residues. The junction had 8 bases not matched to a gene; V was cut back by 3 bases and J by 6 bases. The V gene's germline CDR1 is SGHDT and CDR2 YYEEEE. The chain's CDR3 is CASSSMDRAIQPQHF. CDR3 DNA: TGTGCCAGCAGCTCGATGGACAGGGCCATTCAGCCCCAGCATTTT.

This clone has just one count. V is TRBV21-1 and J is TRBJ2-1; the D call TRBD1 from the table was never checked on the DNA. TRBV21-1 is deemed a pseudogene. The CDR3 runs 12 residues. The CDR3 region is CASSKRGNEQFF. The DNA of the CDR3 is TGTGCCAGCAGCAAAAGGGGTAATGAGCAGTTCTTC.